The entry that follows covers one TCR beta chain sequence. The antigen is unknown. This sample was included in a study of memory CD4+ T cells and cytomegalovirus serostatus. General study results and limits: The CMV-associated TCR signature appears largely within the CD4+ memory repertoire. A US-trained random forest predicted CMV serostatus with median AUC approximately 0.9.

Data came from immunoSEQ multiplex PCR; TCRdb stores just in-frame clones and leaves some out. The sample lists approximately 60,000 clones; 80% to 90% were seen once. The sort gate was single viable CD3+CD4+CD8-CD45RO+ cells for memory CD4+ T cells. Serostatus was set by detecting CMV pp150, pp28, p38, p52 IgG. CDR3 length: 15 residues. The trim removed 3 bases at V and 2 bases at J, leaving 7 bases unmatched. Germline CDR1 and CDR2: GTSNPN and SVGIG (reference sequence). This sequence was found in an adult in good health and CMV-seronegative. The sequenced sample was memory CD4+ T cells from blood. This chain uses TRBV30 with TRBJ1-5, with TRBD1 matching 7 bases. CDR3 DNA sequence: TGTGCCTGGAGGCACAGGGGCCCAGGCAATCAGCCCCAGCATTTT. Its protein product is CAWRHRGPGNQPQHF.